The rows below give T cell receptor beta chains drawn from one sample of a study of blood T cell repertoires in COVID-19. Using immunoSEQ multiplex PCR, the repertoire was profiled, and TCRdb retains in-frame clones only, with some absent. The table records about 280,000 clones, about 90% of them present only once. The sequencing sample was made of peripheral blood. These receptors originate from a woman under 40 who had recovered from COVID-19. Each CDR3 is given with its conserved first and last residue. The D gene is left open where the match is weak. Size is stated for part of the rows, as once, few or many counts, or as a class when the clone is expanded.

>TRBJ1-6|TRBD1|TRBV30|few
CAWTKGGNSPLHF
TGTGCCTGGACCAAAGGGGGCAATTCACCCCTCCACTTT
>TRBJ2-1|-|TRBV28|-
CASIGVFKDEQFF
TGTGCCAGCATTGGAGTCTTTAAGGATGAGCAGTTCTTC
>TRBJ2-1|TRBD2|TRBV3-1/TRBV3-2|-
CASSPLLLAGGYNEQFF
TGTGCCAGCAGCCCCCTTCTCTTAGCGGGGGGCTACAATGAGCAGTTCTTC
>TRBJ2-5|TRBD2|TRBV7-9|once
CASSLVASGLETQYF
TGTGCCAGCAGCTTAGTTGCTAGCGGCTTGGAGACCCAGTACTTC
>TRBJ1-5|TRBD1|TRBV2|-
CASSEGQNKGQPQHF
TGTGCCAGCAGTGAGGGACAGAATAAGGGTCAGCCCCAGCATTTT
>TRBJ2-2|TRBD1|TRBV27|-
CATQLRTGANTGELFF
TGTGCCACCCAACTTAGGACAGGGGCGAACACCGGGGAGCTGTTTTTT
>TRBJ2-5|TRBD1|TRBV3-1/TRBV3-2|-
CASSDPGTEIQETQYF
TGTGCCAGCAGCGACCCCGGGACAGAGATCCAAGAGACCCAGTACTTC
>TRBJ2-5|-|TRBV28|-
CASSDTGDSSSTQYF
TGTGCCAGCAGTGACACAGGGGACTCATCCTCGACCCAGTACTTC
>TRBJ2-1|TRBD2|TRBV5-4|-
CASSPGTSGVNEQFF
TGTGCCAGCAGTCCCGGGACTAGCGGGGTAAATGAGCAGTTCTTC
>TRBJ2-5|TRBD2|TRBV6-5|-
CASVVLAGVETQYF
TGTGCCAGCGTTGTGCTAGCGGGGGTGGAGACCCAGTACTTC
>TRBJ1-5|-|TRBV2|-
CASSDLGNQPQHF
TGTGCCAGCAGTGATCTCGGCAATCAGCCCCAGCATTTT
>TRBJ1-2|-|TRBV5-1|-
CASSLVHGAETGYGYTF
TGCGCCAGCAGCCTGGTCCATGGAGCAGAAACAGGCTATGGCTACACCTTC
>TRBJ2-7|TRBD2|TRBV18|few
CASSPTSGRSSYEQYF
TGTGCCAGCTCACCAACTAGCGGGCGAAGCTCCTACGAGCAGTACTTC
>TRBJ1-3|TRBD1|TRBV7-2|-
CASTATGSGTIYF
TGTGCCAGCACCGCGACAGGGTCGGGGACCATATATTTT
>TRBJ1-3|-|TRBV19|-
CASHGNTIYF
TGTGCCAGTCATGGAAACACCATATATTTT
>TRBJ2-5|TRBD1|TRBV3-1/TRBV3-2|-
CASSQTGGGETQYF
TGTGCCAGCAGCCAGACAGGGGGCGGGGAGACCCAGTACTTC
>TRBJ1-2|TRBD1|TRBV19|-
CASSILGQGTYGYTF
TGTGCCAGTAGTATTTTGGGACAGGGGACCTATGGCTACACCTTC
>TRBJ2-1|TRBD2|TRBV6-2/TRBV6-3|once
CASSTPLAGAYNEQFF
TGTGCCAGCAGCACCCCACTAGCGGGAGCCTACAATGAGCAGTTCTTC
>TRBJ2-4|-|TRBV13|-
CASGYRDENIQYF
TGTGCCAGCGGTTACAGGGACGAAAACATTCAGTACTTC
>TRBJ2-1|-|TRBV3-1/TRBV3-2|-
CASSQLGGANEQFF
TGTGCCAGCAGCCAATTAGGGGGAGCCAATGAGCAGTTCTTC
>TRBJ2-2|-|TRBV3-1/TRBV3-2|-
CASIGRDSTGELFF
TGTGCCAGCATCGGCAGGGACTCGACCGGGGAGCTGTTTTTT
>TRBJ2-5|TRBD1|TRBV19|once
CASSITGTGSQETQYF
TGTGCCAGTAGTATAACCGGGACAGGGTCGCAAGAGACCCAGTACTTC
>TRBJ2-7|-|TRBV19|-
CASSPVLGGSYEQYF
TGTGCCAGTAGTCCCGTCCTGGGGGGTTCCTACGAGCAGTACTTC
>TRBJ2-7|TRBD2|TRBV18|-
CASSAGLAGAWGEQYF
TGTGCCAGCTCCGCCGGGCTAGCGGGAGCTTGGGGGGAGCAGTACTTC
>TRBJ2-5|-|TRBV7-9|-
CASRADIQETQYF
TGTGCCAGCAGGGCGGACATCCAAGAGACCCAGTACTTC
>TRBJ1-5|-|TRBV24-1|-
CATSDQTDPRTDAPQHF
TGTGCCACCAGTGATCAGACAGATCCTAGGACGGACGCGCCCCAGCATTTT
>TRBJ1-5|TRBD1|TRBV3-1/TRBV3-2|-
CASSQDRGQPQHF
TGTGCCAGCAGCCAGGACAGGGGACAGCCCCAGCATTTT
>TRBJ1-6|-|TRBV27|-
CASSLWRQDYNSPLHF
TGTGCCAGCAGTTTATGGCGACAGGACTATAATTCACCCCTCCACTTT
>TRBJ2-3|-|TRBV5-1|-
CASSRGPSTDTQYF
TGCGCCAGCAGCCGAGGTCCTAGCACAGATACGCAGTATTTT
>TRBJ1-1|-|TRBV5-1|-
CASSYTGWGTEAFF
TGCGCCAGCAGCTACACAGGGTGGGGGACTGAAGCTTTCTTT
>TRBJ2-7|-|TRBV3-1/TRBV3-2|-
CASSPQGTPSYEQYF
TGTGCCAGCAGCCCCCAAGGGACACCCTCCTACGAGCAGTACTTC
>TRBJ1-2|-|TRBV6-5|-
CASSSDWGGGYTF
TGTGCCAGCAGTTCCGACTGGGGAGGAGGCTACACCTTC